One and the same sample provided the 19 T cell receptor beta chains below, sequenced in a study of early T cells in non-severe SARS-CoV-2 infection. A single record per CDR3 protein comes from TCRdb applying MiXCR to the 5' RACE reads. The table includes fewer than 95,000 distinct CDR3 sequences, approximately 15% detected once. The material sequenced was whole blood, taken at baseline. These receptors all stem from an adult who was a healthcare worker with PCR-confirmed SARS-CoV-2 infection or an uninfected control (not recorded which).

The chain employs TRBV21-1 and TRBJ2-2; the table gives TRBD1 as D, unverified against the DNA. TRBV21-1 counts as a pseudogene. The CDR3 loop spans 13 amino acids. The CDR3: CASPHRAIGELFF. The CDR3 bases are TGTGCCAGCCCCCACAGGGCTATCGGGGAGCTGTTTTTT.

This clonotype was observed a few times. The V call is TRBV6-1, the J call TRBJ2-3, with D perhaps matching TRBD1 (6 bases). V was cut by 0 bases and J by 1 base, with 14 bases left in between. Germline V gives CDR1 MNHNS, CDR2 SASEGT. The CDR3 is 17 residues long. CDR3 sequence reads: CASSEAFVRGGTDTQYF. DNA of the CDR3: TGTGCCAGCAGTGAAGCTTTCGTCAGGGGCGGCACAGATACGCAGTATTTT.

In its sample, this clonotype was seen a few times. The V call is TRBV6-4, the J call TRBJ2-1; TRBD1 matches at 7 bases. Losses at the gene ends were 0 bases for V and 6 bases for J; bases not matched to a gene: 2. Germline assignment: CDR1 MRHNA and CDR2 SNTAGT. This CDR3 comprises 14 residues. CDR3: CASSDSAGGNEQFF. The DNA for the CDR3 is TGTGCCAGCAGTGACTCAGCAGGGGGCAATGAGCAGTTCTTC.

V is TRBV14 and J is TRBJ2-1; no clear D gene. CDR3 length: 13 residues. Germline lookup yields CDR1 SGHDN and CDR2 FVKESK. V was trimmed by 0 bases and J by 3 bases, leaving 3 bases between them. The CDR3, as DNA: TGTGCCAGCAGCCAAGACTACTACAATGAGCAGTTCTTC. This gives the protein CASSQDYYNEQFF.

This clonotype was found once. V is TRBV7-6 and J is TRBJ2-7; unclear D gene. The germline V gene encodes CDR1 SGHVS and CDR2 FNYEAQ. V lost 4 bases and J 2 bases, leaving 9 bases between the germline ends. CDR3 length: 13 residues. The chain's CDR3 is CASSSAHTYEQYF. CDR3 in DNA: TGTGCCAGCAGCTCAGCTCACACCTACGAGCAGTACTTC.

This clonotype was picked up a small number of times. This rearrangement joins TRBV29-1 to TRBJ2-7; D possibly corresponds to TRBD2 (5 bases). Germline values: CDR1 SQVTM, CDR2 ANQGSEA. The CDR3 runs 14 residues. The V gene lost 4 bases and the J gene lost 3 bases, with 16 bases spanning the gap. The chain's CDR3 is CSVGSEGSLYEQYF. The CDR3 bases are TGCAGCGTTGGGTCAGAGGGAAGCCTCTACGAGCAGTACTTC.

The rearrangement links TRBV28 to TRBJ1-1; a weak D match, TRBD1 (6 bases). Germline V gene data show CDR1 as MDHEN and CDR2 as SYDVKM. The CDR3 is 12 residues long. V gave up 7 bases and J gave up 6 bases, with 12 bases separating them. The CDR3 sequence is CASIQQGAEAFF. DNA of the CDR3: TGTGCCAGCATCCAACAGGGCGCTGAAGCTTTCTTT.

V gene TRBV21-1 combines with J gene TRBJ2-7; TRBD1, the D gene given by the table, was not confirmed from the DNA. TRBV21-1 is described as a pseudogene. The CDR3 length is 13 residues. CDR3 sequence: CASSFLTGSEQYF. CDR3 coding DNA: TGTGCCAGCAGCTTCCTTACAGGGTCCGAGCAGTACTTC.

The rearrangement joins TRBV3-1 to TRBJ2-5, with TRBD2 matching over 12 bases. Looked up from germline, CDR1 is LGHDT and CDR2 is YNNKEL (reference sequence). CDR3 size: 17 residues. Losses at the gene ends were 1 base for V and 5 bases for J; bases not matched to a gene: 8. In DNA form, the CDR3 reads TGTGCCAGCAGCCAAGGGCGGACTAGCGGGGAGGTTGAGACCCAGTACTTC. Its protein is CASSQGRTSGEVETQYF.

The V gene is TRBV5-6, the J gene TRBJ2-3; no definite D call. V was trimmed by 0 bases and J by 7 bases, leaving 9 bases between them. This CDR3 is 13 amino acids long. CDR1 and CDR2 (germline): SGHDT, YYEEEE. The CDR3 here is CASSLGRWYTQYF. The CDR3 nucleotides read TGTGCCAGCAGCTTGGGTAGGTGGTATACGCAGTATTTT.

This clonotype was picked up many times. The rearrangement joins TRBV15 to TRBJ2-7; D remains unclear. This CDR3 is built from 15 residues. Germline V gene sequence: CDR1 LNHNV, CDR2 YYDKDF (reference sequence). V was pared by 1 base and J by 4 bases, with 14 bases between. The CDR3 region is CATSRVEQGTYEQYF. In nucleotides, the CDR3 is TGTGCCACCAGCAGAGTAGAACAAGGAACTTACGAGCAGTACTTC.

The chain has TRBV18 and TRBJ1-4, with TRBD1 identical over 9 bases. This CDR3 has 15 amino acids. After removal of 0 bases from V and 10 bases from J, the junction contained 6 bases not matched to a gene. The germline CDR1 and CDR2 sequences are KGHSH and LQKENI. The DNA for the CDR3 is TGTGCCAGCTCACCACCCGGGACAGGGTTCGGAAAACTGTTTTTT. This sequence encodes CASSPPGTGFGKLFF.

This clonotype was found once. The chain couples TRBV28 to TRBJ2-3; D not resolved. The CDR3 loop spans 11 amino acids. V lost 7 bases, J lost 6 bases, and 8 bases lay in between. Germline CDR1 and CDR2: MDHEN and SYDVKM. This CDR3 reads CASTGWDTQYF. The CDR3 DNA reads TGTGCCAGCACGGGCTGGGATACGCAGTATTTT.

The chain recombines TRBV28 with TRBJ2-7; D might be TRBD1 (5 bases). CDR1 is MDHEN, CDR2 SYDVKM, per germline. Trimming stripped 8 bases from V and 3 bases from J, with 23 bases between. The CDR3 covers 16 residues. The CDR3: CASRSIRAKGHYEQYF. The CDR3 nucleotides are TGTGCCAGCCGATCCATAAGGGCCAAGGGGCACTACGAGCAGTACTTC.

The chain is built from TRBV3-1 and TRBJ2-1; a possible D gene is TRBD2 (6 bases). This CDR3 comprises 12 residues. With 4 bases removed from V and 9 bases from J, the gap between germline ends came to 10 bases. The germline V gene encodes CDR1 LGHDT and CDR2 YNNKEL (reference sequence). The CDR3 protein is CASSRRGGEQFF. As DNA, the CDR3 is TGTGCCAGCAGCCGTAGGGGAGGTGAGCAGTTCTTC.

This clonotype was detected many times. V is TRBV29-1 and J is TRBJ2-2, with D unclear. CDR1 and CDR2 from the germline V gene are SQVTM and ANQGSEA. V was cut by 6 bases and J by 3 bases, with 8 bases left in between. CDR3 length equals 12 residues. For the CDR3, the DNA is TGCAGCGTCTCAAAGTACACCGGGGAGCTGTTTTTT. It codes for CSVSKYTGELFF.

This clonotype has just a few counts. CDR3 sequence (DNA): TGTGCCAGCAGTTGGGAGTTAAGGGGCAATCAGCCCCAGCATTTT. Translated, it gives CASSWELRGNQPQHF. The chain has TRBV28 and TRBJ1-5; D unresolved. V lost 4 bases and J 2 bases, leaving 12 bases between the germline ends. CDR3 size: 15 residues. Germline loops: CDR1 MDHEN, CDR2 SYDVKM.

This clonotype showed up many times. This chain uses TRBV28 with TRBJ2-1; TRBD1 might be the D (6 bases). Germline values: CDR1 MDHEN, CDR2 SYDVKM. CDR3 length: 14 residues. V was cut by 1 base and J by 7 bases, with 11 bases left in between. The DNA for the CDR3 is TGTGCCAGCAGTTTATTACAGGGTTCGAATGAGCAGTTCTTC. Translated, it gives CASSLLQGSNEQFF.

A few counts support this clonotype. This chain uses TRBV28 with TRBJ2-1; 9 bases are a match to TRBD2. J gave up 8 bases and V 11 bases, and 10 bases lay outside the gene matches. Germline V gene data show CDR1 as MDHEN and CDR2 as SYDVKM. The CDR3 has 13 residues. The CDR3 reads CAASGTSIDEQFF. CDR3 DNA: TGTGCCGCCTCCGGGACTAGCATAGATGAGCAGTTCTTC.